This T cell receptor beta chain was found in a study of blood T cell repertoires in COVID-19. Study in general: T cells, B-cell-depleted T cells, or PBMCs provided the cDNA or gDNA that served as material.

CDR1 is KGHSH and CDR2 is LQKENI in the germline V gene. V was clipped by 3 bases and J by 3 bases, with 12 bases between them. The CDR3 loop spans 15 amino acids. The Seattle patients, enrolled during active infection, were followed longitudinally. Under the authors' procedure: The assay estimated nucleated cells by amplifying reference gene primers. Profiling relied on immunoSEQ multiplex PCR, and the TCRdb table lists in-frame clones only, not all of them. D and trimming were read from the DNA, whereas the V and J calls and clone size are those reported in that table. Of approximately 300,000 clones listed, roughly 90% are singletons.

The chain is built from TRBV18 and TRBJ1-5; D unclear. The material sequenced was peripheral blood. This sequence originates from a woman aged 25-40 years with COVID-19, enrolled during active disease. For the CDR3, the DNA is TGTGCCAGCTCACCTGAACCTATATTCAATCAGCCCCAGCATTTT. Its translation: CASSPEPIFNQPQHF.